A selection of T cell receptor beta chains follows, all from one sample in a study of patients and donors after allogeneic stem cell transplantation. TCRdb redid the calling of the RT-PCR reads with MiXCR, one entry per CDR3 protein. Here the sample spans about 160,000 distinct CDR3 sequences, 24% being singletons. Sequences were obtained from blood, either unsorted or a sorted T cell fraction (not recorded which). The receptor set was obtained from a human donor who was either an allogeneic HSCT recipient or a stem cell or donor lymphocyte infusion donor (not recorded which). It is not recorded whose cells these are; they may come from a transplant donor. The CDR3 runs from the conserved cysteine through the conserved F or W. D genes are given only for firm matches. Expanded clones are given a class, and other clones once, few, many or no size at all.

CDR3 protein: CASSLAYRGQETQYF
CDR3 DNA: TGCGCCAGCAGCTTGGCCTACAGGGGACAAGAGACCCAGTACTTC
J gene: TRBJ2-5
D gene: TRBD1
clone size: few
V gene: TRBV5-1

CDR3 protein: CASSISYRESQAFF
CDR3 DNA: TGTGCCAGCAGTATCTCTTACAGGGAAAGCCAAGCTTTCTTT
J gene: TRBJ1-1
D gene: .
clone size: .
V gene: TRBV12-3/TRBV12-4

CDR3 protein: CASSLFSGGDGYTF
CDR3 DNA: TGTGCCAGCAGTTTATTCTCAGGGGGCGATGGCTACACCTTC
J gene: TRBJ1-2
D gene: TRBD1
clone size: .
V gene: TRBV7-2

CDR3 protein: CSVGLVDEQFF
CDR3 DNA: TGCAGTGTAGGGTTGGTAGATGAGCAGTTCTTC
J gene: TRBJ2-1
D gene: .
clone size: .
V gene: TRBV20-1

CDR3 protein: CSAAPGLAGGLTGDYEQYF
CDR3 DNA: TGCAGTGCTGCCCCGGGACTAGCGGGAGGACTGACGGGGGACTACGAGCAGTACTTC
J gene: TRBJ2-7
D gene: TRBD2
clone size: few
V gene: TRBV20-1

CDR3 protein: CASSLFRDATEAFF
CDR3 DNA: TGTGCCAGCAGTTTGTTTCGGGACGCCACTGAAGCTTTCTTT
J gene: TRBJ1-1
D gene: .
clone size: .
V gene: TRBV12-3/TRBV12-4

CDR3 protein: CAMLGTSGTDTQYF
CDR3 DNA: TGTGCCATGCTAGGGACTAGCGGCACAGATACGCAGTATTTT
J gene: TRBJ2-3
D gene: TRBD2
clone size: .
V gene: TRBV2

CDR3 protein: CASSTLGRTNTEAFF
CDR3 DNA: TGTGCCAGCAGTACCCTAGGTAGGACGAACACTGAAGCTTTCTTT
J gene: TRBJ1-1
D gene: .
clone size: few
V gene: TRBV6-5

CDR3 protein: CASSQDRSIPFF
CDR3 DNA: TGCGCCAGCAGCCAAGATCGGTCCATTCCGTTCTTC
J gene: TRBJ2-1
D gene: .
clone size: .
V gene: TRBV4-3

CDR3 protein: CASSYSVVPPNYGYTF
CDR3 DNA: TGTGCCAGCAGTTACTCAGTCGTTCCCCCTAACTATGGCTACACCTTC
J gene: TRBJ1-2
D gene: .
clone size: .
V gene: TRBV6-5

CDR3 protein: CASSLLPGVETQYF
CDR3 DNA: TGCGCCAGCAGCCTCCTACCCGGGGTGGAGACCCAGTACTTC
J gene: TRBJ2-5
D gene: .
clone size: .
V gene: TRBV4-1

CDR3 protein: CASSLAQVVHGYTF
CDR3 DNA: TGTGCCAGCAGCTTAGCTCAAGTGGTTCATGGCTACACCTTC
J gene: TRBJ1-2
D gene: .
clone size: .
V gene: TRBV7-9

CDR3 protein: CSAKKGGGKTEAFF
CDR3 DNA: TGCAGTGCAAAAAAAGGAGGGGGGAAGACTGAAGCTTTCTTT
J gene: TRBJ1-1
D gene: .
clone size: .
V gene: TRBV20-1

CDR3 protein: CASSPGLAGTDTQYF
CDR3 DNA: TGTGCCAGCTCACCTGGACTAGCCGGCACAGATACGCAGTATTTT
J gene: TRBJ2-3
D gene: TRBD2
clone size: .
V gene: TRBV18

CDR3 protein: CASSSGQASYEQYF
CDR3 DNA: TGTGCCAGCAGCTCGGGACAGGCATCCTACGAGCAGTACTTC
J gene: TRBJ2-7
D gene: TRBD1
clone size: .
V gene: TRBV6-6

CDR3 protein: CSARQGASGELFF
CDR3 DNA: TGCAGTGCACGGCAGGGGGCTAGCGGGGAGCTGTTTTTT
J gene: TRBJ2-2
D gene: TRBD1
clone size: .
V gene: TRBV20-1

CDR3 protein: CASSQEESRGQSGYTF
CDR3 DNA: TGCGCCAGCAGCCAAGAAGAGAGCCGAGGACAAAGTGGCTACACCTTC
J gene: TRBJ1-2
D gene: .
clone size: many
V gene: TRBV4-3

CDR3 protein: CAISESTSGSYEQYF
CDR3 DNA: TGTGCCATCAGTGAGTCGACTAGCGGATCCTACGAGCAGTACTTC
J gene: TRBJ2-7
D gene: TRBD2
clone size: .
V gene: TRBV10-3

CDR3 protein: CASSARDRGGTEAFF
CDR3 DNA: TGTGCCAGCAGTGCCAGGGACAGGGGGGGGACTGAAGCTTTCTTT
J gene: TRBJ1-1
D gene: TRBD1
clone size: .
V gene: TRBV6-1

CDR3 protein: CASSWTPSGRSYEQYF
CDR3 DNA: TGTGCCAGCAGCTGGACCCCTAGCGGGAGATCCTACGAGCAGTACTTC
J gene: TRBJ2-7
D gene: TRBD2
clone size: .
V gene: TRBV7-9

CDR3 protein: CASSQGGPTTEAFF
CDR3 DNA: TGCGCCAGCAGCCAAGGGGGACCCACCACTGAAGCTTTCTTT
J gene: TRBJ1-1
D gene: .
clone size: .
V gene: TRBV4-1

CDR3 protein: CASRPGALNTEAFF
CDR3 DNA: TGTGCCAGCAGACCCGGGGCCTTGAACACTGAAGCTTTCTTT
J gene: TRBJ1-1
D gene: .
clone size: .
V gene: TRBV7-3

CDR3 protein: CSASPPPLAGGPSYNEQFF
CDR3 DNA: TGCAGTGCTAGCCCGCCCCCCCTAGCGGGAGGGCCAAGCTACAATGAGCAGTTCTTC
J gene: TRBJ2-1
D gene: TRBD2
clone size: .
V gene: TRBV20-1

CDR3 protein: CASSHWGGRGEKLFF
CDR3 DNA: TGTGCCAGCAGTCACTGGGGGGGGCGCGGTGAAAAACTGTTTTTT
J gene: TRBJ1-4
D gene: .
clone size: .
V gene: TRBV12-3/TRBV12-4

CDR3 protein: CSARVASANEKLFF
CDR3 DNA: TGCAGTGCTAGAGTAGCCAGCGCGAATGAAAAACTGTTTTTT
J gene: TRBJ1-4
D gene: .
clone size: .
V gene: TRBV20-1

CDR3 protein: CASSYRGQETQYF
CDR3 DNA: TGTGCCAGCAGCTATCGGGGACAAGAGACCCAGTACTTC
J gene: TRBJ2-5
D gene: .
clone size: .
V gene: TRBV7-9

CDR3 protein: CASSLSTDTQYF
CDR3 DNA: TGTGCCAGCAGCTTAAGCACAGATACGCAGTATTTT
J gene: TRBJ2-3
D gene: .
clone size: many
V gene: TRBV5-1

CDR3 protein: CATSRDRLAGAETQYF
CDR3 DNA: TGTGCCACCAGCAGAGATCGACTAGCGGGAGCAGAGACCCAGTACTTC
J gene: TRBJ2-5
D gene: TRBD2
clone size: few
V gene: TRBV15

CDR3 protein: CASSQDQTPGQEPRTQYF
CDR3 DNA: TGTGCCAGCAGCCAAGATCAAACCCCGGGACAGGAGCCCAGGACCCAGTACTTC
J gene: TRBJ2-5
D gene: TRBD1
clone size: .
V gene: TRBV3-1